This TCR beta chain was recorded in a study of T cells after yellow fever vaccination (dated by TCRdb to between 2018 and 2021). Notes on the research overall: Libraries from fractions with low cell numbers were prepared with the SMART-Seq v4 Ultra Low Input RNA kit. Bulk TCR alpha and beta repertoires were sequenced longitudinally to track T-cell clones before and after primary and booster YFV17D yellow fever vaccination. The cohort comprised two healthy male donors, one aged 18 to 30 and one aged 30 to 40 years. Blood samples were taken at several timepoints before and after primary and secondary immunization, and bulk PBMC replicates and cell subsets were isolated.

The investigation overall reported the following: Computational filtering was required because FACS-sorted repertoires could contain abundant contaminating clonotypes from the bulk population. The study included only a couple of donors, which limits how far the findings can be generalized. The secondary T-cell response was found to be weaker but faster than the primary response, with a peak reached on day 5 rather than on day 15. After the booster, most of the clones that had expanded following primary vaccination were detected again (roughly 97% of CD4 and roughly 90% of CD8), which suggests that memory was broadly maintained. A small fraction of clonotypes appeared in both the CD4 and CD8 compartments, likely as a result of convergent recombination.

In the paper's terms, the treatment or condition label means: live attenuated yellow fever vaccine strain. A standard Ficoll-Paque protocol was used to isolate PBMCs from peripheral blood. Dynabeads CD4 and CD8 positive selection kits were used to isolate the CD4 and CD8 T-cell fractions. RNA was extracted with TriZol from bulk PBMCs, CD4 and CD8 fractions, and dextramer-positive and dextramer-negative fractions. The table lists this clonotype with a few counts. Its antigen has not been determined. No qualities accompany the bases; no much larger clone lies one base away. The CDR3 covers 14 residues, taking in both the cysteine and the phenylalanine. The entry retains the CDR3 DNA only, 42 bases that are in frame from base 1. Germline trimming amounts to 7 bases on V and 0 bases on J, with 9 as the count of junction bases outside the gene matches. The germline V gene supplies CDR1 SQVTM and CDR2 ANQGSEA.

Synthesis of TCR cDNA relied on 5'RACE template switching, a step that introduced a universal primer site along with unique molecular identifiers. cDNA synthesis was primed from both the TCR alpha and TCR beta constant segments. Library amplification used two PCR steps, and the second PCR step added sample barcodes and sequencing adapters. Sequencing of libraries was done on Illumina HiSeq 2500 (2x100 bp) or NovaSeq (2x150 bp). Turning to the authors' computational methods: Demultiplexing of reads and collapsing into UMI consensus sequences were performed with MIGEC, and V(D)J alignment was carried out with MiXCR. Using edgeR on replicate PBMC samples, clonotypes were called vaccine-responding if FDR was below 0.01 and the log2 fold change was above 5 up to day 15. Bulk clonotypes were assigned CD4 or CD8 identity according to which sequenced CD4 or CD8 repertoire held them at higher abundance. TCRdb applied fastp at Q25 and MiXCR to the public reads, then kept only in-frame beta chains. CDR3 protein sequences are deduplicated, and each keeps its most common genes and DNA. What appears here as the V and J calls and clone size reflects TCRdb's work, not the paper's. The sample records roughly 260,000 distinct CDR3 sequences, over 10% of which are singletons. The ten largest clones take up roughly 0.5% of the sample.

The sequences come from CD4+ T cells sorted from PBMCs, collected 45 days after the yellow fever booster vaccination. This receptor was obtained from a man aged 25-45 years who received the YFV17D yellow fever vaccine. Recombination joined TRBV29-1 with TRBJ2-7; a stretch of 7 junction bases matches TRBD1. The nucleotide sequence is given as TGCAGCGCTCGGGACAGTCAGGTCTCCTACGAGCAGTACTTC. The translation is CSARDSQVSYEQYF.